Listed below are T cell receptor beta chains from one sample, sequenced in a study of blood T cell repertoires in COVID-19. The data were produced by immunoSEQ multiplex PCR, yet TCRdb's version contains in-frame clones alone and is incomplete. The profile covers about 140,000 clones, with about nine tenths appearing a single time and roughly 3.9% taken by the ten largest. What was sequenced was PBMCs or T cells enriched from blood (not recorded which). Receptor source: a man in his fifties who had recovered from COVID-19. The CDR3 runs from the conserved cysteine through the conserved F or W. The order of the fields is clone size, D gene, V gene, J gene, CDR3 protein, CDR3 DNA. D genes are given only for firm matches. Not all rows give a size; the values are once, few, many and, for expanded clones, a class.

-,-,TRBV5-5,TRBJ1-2,CASSLALNYGYTF,TGTGCCAGCAGCTTGGCATTGAACTATGGCTACACCTTC
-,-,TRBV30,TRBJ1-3,CAWSVGGGFGNTIYF,TGTGCCTGGAGTGTAGGGGGGGGCTTTGGAAACACCATATATTTT
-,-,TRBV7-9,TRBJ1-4,CASSFGGASTNEKLFF,TGTGCCAGCAGCTTCGGGGGGGCCTCAACTAATGAAAAACTGTTTTTT
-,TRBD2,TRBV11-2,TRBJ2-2,CASSSRSGGNTGELFF,TGTGCCAGCAGCTCCCGTAGCGGGGGAAACACCGGGGAGCTGTTTTTT
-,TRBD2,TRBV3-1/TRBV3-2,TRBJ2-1,CASSPVGGRSSGSLNEQFF,TGTGCCAGCAGCCCGGTGGGGGGGCGATCTAGCGGGAGTCTCAATGAGCAGTTCTTC
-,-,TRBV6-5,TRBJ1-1,CASSYVGQYTEAFF,TGTGCCAGCAGTTACGTAGGACAGTACACTGAAGCTTTCTTT
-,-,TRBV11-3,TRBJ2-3,CASSLGADSTDTQYF,TGTGCCAGCAGCTTAGGAGCGGATAGCACAGATACGCAGTATTTT
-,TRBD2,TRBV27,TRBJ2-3,CASSREGLPTTDTQYF,TGTGCCAGCAGCCGGGAGGGGCTCCCGACCACAGATACGCAGTATTTT
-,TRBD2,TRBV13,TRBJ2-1,CASRYSGTNFNEQFF,TGTGCCAGCAGATATAGCGGGACTAATTTCAATGAGCAGTTCTTC
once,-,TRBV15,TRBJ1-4,CATSRDYGGGNEKLFF,TGTGCCACCAGCAGAGATTACGGCGGGGGGAATGAAAAACTGTTTTTT
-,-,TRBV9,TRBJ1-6,CASSVGLPGDSYNSPLHF,TGTGCCAGCAGCGTAGGCCTACCGGGAGACTCCTATAATTCACCCCTCCACTTT
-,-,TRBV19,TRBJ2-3,CASSIQGTDTQYF,TGTGCCAGTAGTATCCAGGGAACAGATACGCAGTATTTT
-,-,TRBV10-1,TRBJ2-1,CASSESVSPLLATANEQFF,TGCGCCAGCAGTGAGTCGGTTAGCCCCCTTTTAGCTACCGCTAATGAGCAGTTCTTC
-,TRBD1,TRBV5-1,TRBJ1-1,CASSSGGADTEAFF,TGCGCCAGCAGTTCAGGGGGCGCGGACACTGAAGCTTTCTTT
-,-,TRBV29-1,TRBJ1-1,CSVLTPLGTEAFF,TGCAGCGTCCTGACACCACTGGGCACTGAAGCTTTCTTT
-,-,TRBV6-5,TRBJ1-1,CASATGNTEAFF,TGTGCCAGCGCTACAGGGAACACTGAAGCTTTCTTT
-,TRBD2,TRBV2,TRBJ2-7,CASTTSGSSYEQYF,TGTGCCAGCACCACTAGCGGGAGTTCCTACGAGCAGTACTTC
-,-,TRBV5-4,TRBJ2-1,CASSLLKGQKIRQYNEQFF,TGTGCCAGCAGCCTGTTAAAGGGACAAAAAATAAGACAGTACAATGAGCAGTTCTTC
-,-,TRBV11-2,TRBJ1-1,CASSSEGPGWWTEAFF,TGTGCCAGCAGCTCAGAGGGCCCAGGCTGGTGGACTGAAGCTTTCTTT
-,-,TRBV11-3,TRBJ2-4,CASSLDRGIQYF,TGTGCCAGCAGCTTAGACAGGGGCATTCAGTACTTC
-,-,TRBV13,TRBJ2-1,CASSLDEDEQFF,TGTGCCAGCAGCCTAGACGAGGATGAGCAGTTCTTC
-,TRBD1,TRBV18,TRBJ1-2,CASSPYPGQGAYGYTF,TGTGCCAGCTCACCATACCCGGGACAGGGTGCCTATGGCTACACCTTC
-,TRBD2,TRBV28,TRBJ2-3,CASSLSSAGVSDTQYF,TGTGCCAGCAGTTTATCATCAGCGGGAGTATCAGATACGCAGTATTTT
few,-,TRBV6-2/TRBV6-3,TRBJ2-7,CASSPGRGRYEQYF,TGTGCCAGCAGCCCCGGCAGGGGACGATACGAGCAGTACTTC
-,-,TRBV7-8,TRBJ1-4,CASSSLQGVRDEKLFF,TGTGCCAGCAGCTCATTACAGGGCGTTAGGGATGAAAAACTGTTTTTT
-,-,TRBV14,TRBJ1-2,CASSQDGEFYGYTF,TGTGCCAGCAGCCAAGATGGGGAGTTCTATGGCTACACCTTC
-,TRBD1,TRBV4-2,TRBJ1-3,CASSLRTGAGNTIYF,TGTGCCAGCAGCCTTCGGACAGGGGCCGGAAACACCATATATTTT
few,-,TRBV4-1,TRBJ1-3,CASSSRTVSGNTIYF,TGCGCCAGCAGCTCCCGGACAGTCTCTGGAAACACCATATATTTT
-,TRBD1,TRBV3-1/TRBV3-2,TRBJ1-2,CASSGPRTGGEWYGYTF,TGTGCCAGCAGCGGTCCGAGGACAGGGGGCGAATGGTATGGCTACACCTTC
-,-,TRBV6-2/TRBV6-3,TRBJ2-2,CASSPQLVLNTGELFF,TGTGCCAGCAGTCCGCAACTTGTCCTAAACACCGGGGAGCTGTTTTTT
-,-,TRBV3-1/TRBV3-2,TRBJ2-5,CASSPWTDNMETQYF,TGTGCCAGCAGCCCCTGGACAGACAATATGGAGACCCAGTACTTC
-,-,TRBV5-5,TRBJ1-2,CASSGGLSYGYTF,TGTGCCAGCAGCGGGGGACTGAGCTATGGCTACACCTTC
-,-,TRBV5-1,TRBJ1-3,CASSLNDGSSGNTIYF,TGCGCCAGCAGCTTGAACGACGGGAGCTCTGGAAACACCATATATTTT
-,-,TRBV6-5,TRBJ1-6,CASSYSGVSYNSPLHF,TGTGCCAGCAGTTACTCCGGTGTCTCCTATAATTCACCCCTCCACTTT
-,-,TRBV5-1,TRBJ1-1,CASSNAPGQNTEAFF,TGCGCCAGCAGCAATGCTCCGGGACAGAACACTGAAGCTTTCTTT
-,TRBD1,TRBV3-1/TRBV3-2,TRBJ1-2,CASSLSQGGGGYTF,TGTGCCAGCAGCTTAAGCCAGGGGGGTGGTGGCTACACCTTC
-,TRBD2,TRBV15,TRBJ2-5,CATSWGLAGQETQYF,TGTGCCACCAGCTGGGGACTAGCGGGGCAAGAGACCCAGTACTTC
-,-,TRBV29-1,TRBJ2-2,CSVGGLSNTGELFF,TGCAGCGTTGGTGGGCTGAGCAACACCGGGGAGCTGTTTTTT
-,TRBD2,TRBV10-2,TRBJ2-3,CASALTSGGGTNTQYF,TGCGCCAGCGCCCTGACTAGCGGGGGCGGCACGAATACGCAGTATTTT
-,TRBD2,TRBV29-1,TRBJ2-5,CSVATGLLADF,TGCAGCGTGGCGACGGGACTACTAGCGGACTTC
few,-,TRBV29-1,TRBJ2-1,CSVEVLVWNEQFF,TGCAGCGTTGAAGTGCTAGTATGGAATGAGCAGTTCTTC
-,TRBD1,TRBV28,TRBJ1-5,CASRPHADRGGMDQPQHF,TGTGCCAGCAGACCACATGCGGACAGGGGGGGGATGGATCAGCCCCAGCATTTT
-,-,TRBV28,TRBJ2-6,CASSLSEGSGANVLTF,TGTGCCAGCAGTTTGTCAGAGGGTAGTGGGGCCAACGTCCTGACTTTC
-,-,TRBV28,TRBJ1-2,CASSLTPMGGDGYTF,TGTGCCAGCAGTTTGACCCCAATGGGGGGGGATGGCTACACCTTC
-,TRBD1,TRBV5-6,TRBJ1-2,CASSFRQGIYGYTF,TGTGCCAGCAGCTTTCGACAGGGGATCTATGGCTACACCTTC
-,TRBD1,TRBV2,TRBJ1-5,CASSGGGGNQPQHF,TGTGCCAGCAGTGGAGGGGGCGGCAATCAGCCCCAGCATTTT
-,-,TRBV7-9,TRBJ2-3,CASSRDYLTDTQYF,TGTGCCAGCAGCAGAGACTATCTCACAGATACGCAGTATTTT
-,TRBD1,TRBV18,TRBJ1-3,CASSPFTGQISGNTIYF,TGTGCCAGCTCACCCTTTACGGGACAGATCTCTGGAAACACCATATATTTT
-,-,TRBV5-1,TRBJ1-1,CASRNTGTTEAFF,TGCGCCAGCCGCAACACAGGGACCACTGAAGCTTTCTTT